This T cell receptor (beta chain) was sequenced in a study of identifying expanded T cells in peripheral blood. Study-wide points: Clone count variance between roughly 2-week samples rose with total template count. Differentially abundant clones: around 1.2 between replicates, 16.4 at around 14 days, roughly 18 at four.

Libraries were prepared by immunoSEQ multiplex PCR; TCRdb keeps only in-frame clonotypes and omits some of them. The table shows some 80,000 clones, with roughly 89% occurring only once. Of note for this clone: Its antigen is not known.

V lost 0 bases and J lost 7; bases outside the gene matches: 1. This CDR3 has 13 residues. CDR1 is SGHKS and CDR2 is YYEKEE in the germline V gene (reference sequence). V and J are TRBV5-5 and TRBJ1-2; 9 nucleotides match TRBD1. The sequence was obtained from a person between 18 and 70 years old in good health. Sequenced: blood. The CDR3 protein is CASSLDRGPGYTF. CDR3 DNA sequence: TGTGCCAGCAGCTTGGACAGGGGGCCTGGCTACACCTTC.